The rows below give T cell receptor beta chains drawn from one sample of a study of response to subunit inactivated influenza vaccine. TCRdb analysed the RT-PCR reads with MiXCR anew, one entry per CDR3 protein. The table shows almost 250,000 distinct CDR3 sequences, with over 9% occurring only once. The material was non-naive T cells sorted from PBMCs, obtained 14 days before vaccination. These receptors all come from a man aged 50 to 59 who received an inactivated influenza vaccine. Each CDR3 is given with its conserved first and last residue. The D gene is left open where the match is weak. Clone size is shown for a subset of rows, as once, few, many or a class of expanded clone.

v_call	clone_size	j_call	d_call	cdr3_aa	cdr3_nt
TRBV28	few	TRBJ2-7	TRBD1	CASSSSGTGLYEQYF	TGTGCCAGCAGTTCCAGCGGGACAGGGCTCTACGAGCAGTACTTC
TRBV4-1	few	TRBJ2-7	TRBD1	CASSQADRAFDEQYF	TGCGCCAGCAGCCAGGCGGACAGGGCGTTCGACGAGCAGTACTTC
TRBV12-3/TRBV12-4	.	TRBJ2-1	TRBD1	CASSFRGMAEQFF	TGTGCCAGCAGTTTCAGGGGGATGGCTGAGCAGTTCTTC
TRBV9	.	TRBJ1-2	.	CASSTGHANYGYTF	TGTGCCAGCAGCACAGGCCACGCTAACTATGGCTACACCTTC
TRBV11-2	few	TRBJ2-1	TRBD2	CASSLAAGGLLNEQFF	TGTGCCAGCAGCTTAGCGGCGGGGGGGCTTTTGAATGAGCAGTTCTTC
TRBV20-1	.	TRBJ2-3	TRBD2	CSATGLAESPNTQYF	TGCAGTGCGACGGGACTAGCGGAGTCTCCCAATACGCAGTATTTT
TRBV6-1	few	TRBJ2-6	.	CASTIYSGANVLTF	TGTGCCAGCACCATATACTCTGGGGCCAACGTCCTGACTTTC
TRBV20-1	.	TRBJ1-5	TRBD1	CSAGQGTQPQHF	TGCAGTGCCGGACAGGGTACGCAGCCCCAGCATTTT
TRBV20-1	many	TRBJ2-3	.	CSARDLRDDTDTQYF	TGCAGTGCTAGAGATCTACGGGACGACACAGATACGCAGTATTTT
TRBV7-2	few	TRBJ2-7	.	CASSNEFSGSQYF	TGTGCCAGCAGTAATGAATTTTCAGGGTCGCAGTACTTC
TRBV2	few	TRBJ2-3	.	CASRGIGTDTQYF	TGTGCCAGCAGAGGTATAGGCACAGATACGCAGTATTTT
TRBV6-5	.	TRBJ2-2	TRBD1	CASSYLGQGAGELFF	TGTGCCAGCAGTTACTTGGGACAGGGGGCCGGGGAGCTGTTTTTT
TRBV29-1	many	TRBJ1-2	.	CSVEDRTARF	TGCAGCGTTGAAGATCGGACAGCTCGCTTC
TRBV7-9	.	TRBJ2-5	TRBD2	CASIDTSGRNLETQYF	TGTGCCAGCATTGACACTAGCGGGAGGAACCTAGAGACCCAGTACTTC
TRBV11-3	few	TRBJ2-7	.	CASSLYSEGPYEQYF	TGTGCCAGCAGCTTATATTCCGAGGGGCCCTACGAGCAGTACTTC
TRBV7-9	.	TRBJ2-7	.	CASSQLTVTYEQYF	TGTGCCAGCAGCCAACTGACGGTAACCTACGAGCAGTACTTC
TRBV20-1	few	TRBJ1-2	TRBD1	CSANRDSGNYGYTF	TGCAGTGCTAACAGGGACAGTGGAAACTATGGCTACACCTTC
TRBV12-3/TRBV12-4	many	TRBJ1-6	.	CASSSGLVGNSPLHF	TGTGCCAGCAGTTCCGGACTGGTTGGGAATTCACCCCTCCACTTT
TRBV20-1	.	TRBJ2-5	TRBD2	CSAREGGRETQYF	TGCAGTGCTAGAGAGGGCGGGAGGGAGACCCAGTACTTC
TRBV14	.	TRBJ2-3	.	CASSQDYLDTQYF	TGTGCCAGCAGCCAAGATTACCTAGATACGCAGTATTTT
TRBV5-1	.	TRBJ2-1	.	CASSPIMGGEQFF	TGCGCCAGCAGCCCGATTATGGGAGGTGAGCAGTTCTTC
TRBV7-2	many	TRBJ2-7	TRBD1	CASSPKGQFYEQYF	TGTGCCAGCAGCCCAAAGGGACAGTTCTACGAGCAGTACTTC
TRBV27	few	TRBJ2-5	.	CASSPWTGGETQYF	TGTGCCAGCAGTCCCTGGACGGGTGGGGAGACCCAGTACTTC
TRBV6-1	few	TRBJ1-1	TRBD1	CASSPRQGVNTEAFF	TGTGCCAGCAGTCCCAGACAGGGGGTGAACACTGAAGCTTTCTTT
TRBV6-6	few	TRBJ1-1	.	CASSYSGGTEAFF	TGTGCCAGCAGTTACTCCGGGGGAACTGAAGCTTTCTTT
TRBV7-2	.	TRBJ2-7	.	CASSVRTPTYEQYF	TGTGCCAGCAGCGTACGGACGCCTACCTACGAGCAGTACTTC
TRBV27	few	TRBJ1-2	TRBD1	CASSSTEFTGGSGYTF	TGTGCCAGCTCTTCGACGGAATTTACAGGGGGCTCGGGCTACACCTTC
TRBV11-1	.	TRBJ1-6	TRBD1	CASSWDGQGNSPLHF	TGTGCCAGCAGCTGGGATGGACAGGGTAATTCACCCCTCCACTTT
TRBV6-2/TRBV6-3	.	TRBJ1-5	.	CASSYGGSVNQPQHF	TGTGCCAGCAGTTACGGGGGTAGCGTCAATCAGCCCCAGCATTTT
TRBV29-1	few	TRBJ1-5	.	CSVAQGGSNQPQHF	TGCAGCGTTGCTCAGGGCGGTAGCAATCAGCCCCAGCATTTT
TRBV2	few	TRBJ2-3	.	CASTDTDTQYF	TGTGCCAGCACCGACACAGATACGCAGTATTTT
TRBV20-1	many	TRBJ2-1	.	CSARTYNEQFF	TGCAGTGCTAGGACTTACAATGAGCAGTTCTTC